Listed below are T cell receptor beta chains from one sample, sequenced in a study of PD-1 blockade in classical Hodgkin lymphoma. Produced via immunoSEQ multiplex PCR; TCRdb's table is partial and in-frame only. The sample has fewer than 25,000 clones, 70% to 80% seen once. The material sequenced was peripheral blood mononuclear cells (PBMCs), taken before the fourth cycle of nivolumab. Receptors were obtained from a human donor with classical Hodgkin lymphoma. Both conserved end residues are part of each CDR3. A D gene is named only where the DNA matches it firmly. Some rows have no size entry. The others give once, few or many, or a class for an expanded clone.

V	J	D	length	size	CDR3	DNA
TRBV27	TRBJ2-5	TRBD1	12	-	CASRDRGETQYF	TGTGCCAGCAGGGACAGGGGAGAGACCCAGTACTTC
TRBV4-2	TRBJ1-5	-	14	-	CASSPNYSNQPQHF	TGTGCCAGCAGTCCTAATTATAGCAATCAGCCCCAGCATTTT
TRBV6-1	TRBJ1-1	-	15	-	CASSEAAGTNTEAFF	TGTGCCAGCAGTGAAGCGGCCGGCACGAACACTGAAGCTTTCTTT
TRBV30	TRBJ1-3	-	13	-	CAWISGVGNTIYF	TGTGCCTGGATAAGCGGGGTTGGAAACACCATATATTTT
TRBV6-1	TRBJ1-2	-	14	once	CASSEAGRSYGYTF	TGTGCCAGCAGTGAAGCGGGGCGAAGCTATGGCTACACCTTC
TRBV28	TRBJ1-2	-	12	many	CASSWGPYGYTF	TGTGCCAGCAGTTGGGGGCCCTATGGCTACACCTTC
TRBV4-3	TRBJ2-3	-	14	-	CASSQDQRTDTQYF	TGCGCCAGCAGCCAAGATCAGCGCACAGATACGCAGTATTTT
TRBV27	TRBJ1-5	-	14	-	CASSQVPHKQPQHF	TGTGCCAGCAGTCAGGTACCCCACAAACAGCCCCAGCATTTT
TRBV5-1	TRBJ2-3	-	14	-	CASNLMGRIDTQYF	TGCGCCAGCAACTTAATGGGGCGTATAGATACGCAGTATTTT
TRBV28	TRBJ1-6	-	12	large	CASTPPRGALHF	TGTGCCAGCACCCCCCCCCGGGGGGCCCTCCACTTT
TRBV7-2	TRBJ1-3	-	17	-	CASSLVGSRTSGNTIYF	TGTGCCAGCAGCTTAGTGGGGTCCCGAACCTCTGGAAACACCATATATTTT
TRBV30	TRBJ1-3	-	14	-	CAWRRTVSGNTIYF	TGTGCCTGGAGAAGGACAGTCTCTGGAAACACCATATATTTT
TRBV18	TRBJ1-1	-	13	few	CASSRGAGGEAFF	TGTGCCAGCTCACGAGGGGCCGGTGGGGAAGCTTTCTTT
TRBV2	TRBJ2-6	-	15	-	CASSPKGPRANVLTF	TGTGCCAGCAGTCCAAAAGGACCCCGGGCCAACGTCCTGACTTTC
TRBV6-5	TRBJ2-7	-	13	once	CASSPTGPYEQYF	TGTGCCAGCAGTCCGACAGGCCCCTACGAGCAGTACTTC
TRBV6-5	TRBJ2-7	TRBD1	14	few	CASSLGQVRYEQYF	TGTGCCAGCAGTCTTGGACAGGTGCGGTACGAGCAGTACTTC
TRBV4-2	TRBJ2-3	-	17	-	CASSQEGRGPSTDTQYF	TGTGCCAGCAGCCAAGAGGGGCGGGGGCCAAGCACAGATACGCAGTATTTT
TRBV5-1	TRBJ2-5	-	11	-	CASSYGETQYF	TGCGCCAGCAGCTATGGAGAGACCCAGTACTTC
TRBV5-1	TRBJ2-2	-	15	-	CASSRAPSVPGELFF	TGCGCCAGCAGCCGGGCCCCAAGCGTTCCCGGGGAGCTGTTTTTT
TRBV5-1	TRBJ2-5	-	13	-	CASSLGQRETQYF	TGCGCCAGCAGCTTGGGACAGAGAGAGACCCAGTACTTC
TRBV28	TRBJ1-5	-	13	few	CASNGAGNQPQHF	TGTGCCAGCAACGGGGCAGGCAATCAGCCCCAGCATTTT
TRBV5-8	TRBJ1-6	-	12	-	CASSLDAGPLHF	TGTGCCAGCAGCTTGGATGCGGGCCCCCTCCACTTT
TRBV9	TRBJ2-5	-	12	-	CASSPDWETQYF	TGTGCCAGCAGCCCTGACTGGGAGACCCAGTACTTC
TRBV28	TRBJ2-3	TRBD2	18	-	CASSLRLDSGGSADTQYF	TGTGCCAGCAGCTTAAGACTCGATAGCGGGGGGAGCGCAGATACGCAGTATTTT
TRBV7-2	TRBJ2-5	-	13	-	CASSQYSVETQYF	TGTGCCAGCAGCCAGTATTCCGTCGAGACCCAGTACTTC
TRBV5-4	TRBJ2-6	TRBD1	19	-	CASSSGQGGQLLGANVLTF	TGTGCCAGCAGCTCGGGACAGGGGGGGCAGCTCTTAGGGGCCAACGTCCTGACTTTC
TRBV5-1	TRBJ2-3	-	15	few	CASSRLARGTDTQYF	TGCGCCAGCAGCCGGCTAGCACGAGGTACAGATACGCAGTATTTT
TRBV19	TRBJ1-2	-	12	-	CASSLGGYGYTF	TGTGCCAGTAGTCTGGGAGGATACGGCTACACCTTC
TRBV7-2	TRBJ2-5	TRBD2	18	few	CASSLAPSGGRAQETQYF	TGTGCCAGCAGCTTAGCGCCTAGCGGGGGGCGGGCCCAAGAGACCCAGTACTTC
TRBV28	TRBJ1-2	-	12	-	CASSLFLGGYTF	TGTGCCAGCAGTTTATTTCTCGGGGGCTACACCTTC
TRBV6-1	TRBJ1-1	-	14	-	CASSSEAWDTEAFF	TGTGCCTCCTCGTCCGAGGCGTGGGACACTGAAGCTTTCTTT
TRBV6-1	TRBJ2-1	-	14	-	CASTRDTVGNEQFF	TGTGCCAGCACAAGGGACACCGTGGGGAATGAGCAGTTCTTC
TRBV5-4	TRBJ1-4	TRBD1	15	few	CASSANRGLDEKLFF	TGTGCCAGCAGCGCCAACAGGGGGTTAGATGAAAAACTGTTTTTT
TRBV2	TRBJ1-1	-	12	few	CASQDGYTEAFF	TGTGCCAGTCAGGACGGGTACACTGAAGCTTTCTTT
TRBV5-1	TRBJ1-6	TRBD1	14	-	CASSGGQGNSPLHF	TGCGCCAGCAGCGGGGGACAGGGAAATTCACCCCTCCACTTT
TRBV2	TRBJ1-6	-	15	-	CASRDQDIRHSPLHF	TGTGCCAGCAGGGACCAGGACATAAGACATTCACCCCTCCACTTT